The 32 T cell receptor beta chains below come from one sample, sequenced in a study of control samples from healthy donors and cancer patients. The table came from immunoSEQ multiplex PCR; TCRdb's copy has only in-frame clones and leaves some out. Seen here are about 34,000 clones, 86% observed once, and the top ten hold about 1.6%. Sequencing was done on a sample of PBMCs. The receptors were gathered from a woman aged 35 to 49 with lung cancer.

The gene calls are TRBV5-6 and TRBJ1-2; TRBD1 matches 7 bases. The V segment lost 1 base and the J segment 4 bases; nucleotides outside the gene matches: 16. Per germline, CDR1 SGHDT and CDR2 YYEEEE. This CDR3 region has 18 residues. The CDR3 loop reads CASSLIGTALKLSYGYTF. The CDR3 bases are TGTGCCAGCAGCTTGATTGGGACAGCCCTCAAATTATCCTATGGCTACACCTTC. The variable domain in full, with the rest retrieved from reference TRBV5-6 and TRBJ1-2, is DAGVTQSPTHLIKTRGQQVTLRCSPKSGHDTVSWYQQALGQGPQFIFQYYEEEERQRGNFPDRFSGHQFPNYSSELNVNALLLGDSALYLCASSLIGTALKLSYGYTFGSGTRLTVV.

The rearrangement uses TRBV5-4 and TRBJ2-5; D unclear. V was clipped by 7 bases and J by 2 bases, with 12 bases between them. CDR1 is SGHNT, CDR2 YYREEE, per germline (reference sequence). This CDR3 is 13 amino acids long. As DNA, the CDR3 is TGTGCCAGCCAACCGGACGGTCAAGAGACCCAGTACTTC. Amino acids: CASQPDGQETQYF. Full variable domain (missing parts from reference TRBV5-4 and TRBJ2-5): ETGVTQSPTHLIKTRGQQVTLRCSSQSGHNTVSWYQQALGQGPQFIFQYYREEENGRGNFPPRFSGLQFPNYSSELNVNALELDDSALYLCASQPDGQETQYFGPGTRLLVL.

This clone occurred once. The V call is TRBV24-1, the J call TRBJ1-5, with D unclear. Trimming cost V 3 bases and J 0 bases, with 5 bases left between them. Looked up from germline, CDR1 is KGHDR and CDR2 is SFDVKD. The CDR3 runs to 14 residues. CDR3 coding DNA: TGTGCCACCAGTGATCAAGGTAGCAATCAGCCCCAGCATTTT. This translates into CATSDQGSNQPQHF.

The chain has TRBV10-3 and TRBJ2-3, with D perhaps matching TRBD2 (6 bases). The germline V gene has CDR1 ENHRY and CDR2 SYGVKD. The CDR3 contains 15 residues. Trimming took off 6 bases at V and 11 bases at J, with 24 bases between the two ends. CDR3 in amino acids: CAIRGGRGSGDLQYF. As DNA, the CDR3 is TGTGCCATCAGGGGGGGTCGGGGCAGTGGAGACCTGCAGTATTTT.

This clone was seen once. The chain has TRBV28 and TRBJ1-2; D is unresolved. This CDR3 is 14 amino acids long. Deletions cut 1 base from V and 4 bases from J, with 10 bases between. Germline loops: CDR1 MDHEN, CDR2 SYDVKM. The DNA of the CDR3 is TGTGCCAGCAGTTTATCGGGCAGAGTCTATGGCTACACCTTC. Protein: CASSLSGRVYGYTF.

This clone was seen a single time. The chain employs TRBV28 and TRBJ2-3, with D possibly TRBD1 on 6 matching bases. V was clipped by 8 bases and J by 5 bases, with 14 bases between them. Germline lookup yields CDR1 MDHEN and CDR2 SYDVKM. The CDR3 has 13 residues. The chain's CDR3 is CASGAGDEDTQYF. CDR3 DNA sequence: TGTGCCAGCGGGGCAGGGGATGAAGATACGCAGTATTTT. Complete variable domain (other parts from reference TRBV28 and TRBJ2-3): DVKVTQSSRYLVKRTGEKVFLECVQDMDHENMFWYRQDPGLGLRLIYFSYDVKMKEKGDIPEGYSVSREKKERFSLILESASTNQTSMYLCASGAGDEDTQYFGPGTRLTVL.

The table lists this clone with a few counts. For the CDR3, the DNA is TGTGCCAGCAGCTTATCGCTGAGCGGGGGGGAGGGTGAGCAGTTCTTC. It is translated as CASSLSLSGGEGEQFF. The V gene is TRBV5-4, the J gene TRBJ2-1, with 10 nucleotides matching TRBD2. The CDR3 has 16 residues. Germline V lookup: CDR1 SGHNT, CDR2 YYREEE (reference sequence). With 2 bases clipped from V and 9 bases from J, the junction kept 11 bases outside the gene matches. The entire variable domain, with the rest obtained from reference TRBV5-4 and TRBJ2-1, is as follows: ETGVTQSPTHLIKTRGQQVTLRCSSQSGHNTVSWYQQALGQGPQFIFQYYREEENGRGNFPPRFSGLQFPNYSSELNVNALELDDSALYLCASSLSLSGGEGEQFFGPGTRLTVL.

This clone has only a few counts. This chain uses TRBV3-1 (or the pseudogene TRBV3-2) with TRBJ1-5; D call uncertain. Trimming pared 0 bases from V and 4 bases from J, leaving 4 bases between. The CDR3 has 13 residues. Germline V CDR1 and CDR2: LGHDT, YNNKEL (reference sequence). The CDR3 DNA reads TGTGCCAGCAGCCAAGATAAAAATCAGCCCCAGCATTTT. Protein product: CASSQDKNQPQHF.

V and J are TRBV11-2 and TRBJ1-5, with 7 bases identical to TRBD1. The germline gives CDR1 SGHAT, CDR2 FQNNGV. This CDR3 contains 14 residues. After removal of 5 bases from V and 8 bases from J, the junction contained 9 bases not matched to a gene. DNA of the CDR3: TGTGCCAGCAGCCGTACAGGGGATGGGGAGCCCCAGCATTTT. Translating gives CASSRTGDGEPQHF. Drawing the rest from reference TRBV11-2 and TRBJ1-5, the complete variable domain is EAGVAQSPRYKIIEKRQSVAFWCNPISGHATLYWYQQILGQGPKLLIQFQNNGVVDDSQLPKDRFSAERLKGVDSTLKIQPAKLEDSAVYLCASSRTGDGEPQHFGDGTRLSIL.

This chain joins TRBV5-1 and TRBJ2-7; D possibly uses TRBD1 or TRBD2 (5 bases each). Germline CDR1 SGHRS, CDR2 YFSETQ. This CDR3 spans 14 amino acids. V was cut by 5 bases and J by 8 bases, with 20 bases left in between. The CDR3 DNA is TGCGCCAGCAGATTCGACCCTTCCTGGGGACAGCAGTACTTC. Translating it yields CASRFDPSWGQQYF. The full variable domain, its missing parts supplied by reference TRBV5-1 and TRBJ2-7, is KAGVTQTPRYLIKTRGQQVTLSCSPISGHRSVSWYQQTPGQGLQFLFEYFSETQRNKGNFPGRFSGRQFSNSRSEMNVSTLELGDSALYLCASRFDPSWGQQYFGPGTRLTVT.

In nucleotides, the CDR3 is TGTGCCAGCACGGTCGGAGGGGGGACTGAAGCTTTCTTT. It yields the protein CASTVGGGTEAFF. J is TRBJ1-1 and V is TRBV12-3 or TRBV12-4, with D tentatively TRBD1 (6 bases). This CDR3 contains 13 residues. Trimming left V 7 bases short and J 5 bases short, with 14 bases between.

The CDR3 sequence is CASSYRGIDTQYF. CDR3 DNA sequence: TGTGCCAGCAGTTACAGGGGAATTGATACGCAGTATTTT. This sequence joins TRBV6-6 and TRBJ2-3; the D gene is possibly TRBD1 (5 bases). Germline values: CDR1 MNHNY, CDR2 SVGAGI (reference sequence). The CDR3 totals 13 residues. V dropped 2 bases and J dropped 6 bases, with 9 bases sitting between them.

V usage is TRBV14 and J usage is TRBJ2-7; D call uncertain. V was cut by 3 bases and J by 4 bases, with 10 bases left in between. Looked up from germline, CDR1 is SGHDN and CDR2 is FVKESK. The CDR3 consists of 13 residues. In DNA form, the CDR3 reads TGTGCCAGCAGCCAGTCCATCACTTACGAGCAGTACTTC. Translating gives CASSQSITYEQYF.

Turning to this clone: The conserved closing phenylalanine or tryptophan is absent in this CDR3, likely reflecting a read error. It is unclear where the CDR3 begins or ends on the DNA, so no DNA is shown, and the CDR3 is as TCRdb lists it. V gene TRBV3-1 (or the pseudogene TRBV3-2) combines with J gene TRBJ2-7; the table's D call TRBD2 went unverified against the DNA. The CDR3 is made up of 15 amino acids, end residues included. CDR1 is LGHDT and CDR2 is YNNKEL in the germline V gene (reference sequence). The CDR3 loop reads CASSQDGLRAGGPYI.

The genes are TRBV28 and TRBJ2-7; TRBD2 agrees at 9 bases. V lost 6 bases to trimming and J lost 3 bases; unmatched junction nucleotides: 6. This CDR3 region has 14 residues. Germline CDR1 and CDR2: MDHEN and SYDVKM. The CDR3 reads CASRRGGDRYEQYF. In DNA form, the CDR3 reads TGTGCCAGCAGGCGGGGGGGCGACCGCTACGAGCAGTACTTC.

The gene calls are TRBV19 and TRBJ1-6; maybe TRBD1 (6 bases). Germline CDR1 and CDR2: LNHDA and SQIVND (reference sequence). This CDR3 is 15 amino acids long. V lost 8 bases, J lost 5 bases, and 16 bases lay in between. This CDR3 is CASGSPGQNNSPLHF. CDR3 bases: TGTGCCAGTGGTAGCCCGGGACAAAATAATTCACCCCTCCACTTT. Together with reference TRBV19 and TRBJ1-6, the CDR3 gives the full variable domain: DGGITQSPKYLFRKEGQNVTLSCEQNLNHDAMYWYRQDPGQGLRLIYYSQIVNDFQKGDIAEGYSVSREKKESFPLTVTSAQKNPTAFYLCASGSPGQNNSPLHFGNGTRLTVT.

The chain links TRBV10-2 to TRBJ2-5; 9 bases map to TRBD2. Germline V gene lookup returns CDR1 WSHSY and CDR2 SAAADI. This CDR3 has 16 residues. J gave up 3 bases and V 5 bases, and 10 bases lay outside the gene matches. The DNA of the CDR3 is TGCGCCAGCAGTAAGGGCGGACTAGCGCGAAAAGAGACCCAGTACTTC. It specifies CASSKGGLARKETQYF.

This clone is a singleton in its sample. The chain couples TRBV11-3 to TRBJ2-3; 9 nucleotides agree with TRBD2. This CDR3 spans 17 amino acids. Germline loops: CDR1 SGHNT, CDR2 YENEEA. V shed 3 bases, J shed 5 bases, and the junction held 12 bases outside the gene matches. The CDR3 spells CASSFFLLSGGRDTQYF. CDR3 DNA: TGTGCCAGCAGCTTCTTCCTCCTAAGCGGGGGGCGAGATACGCAGTATTTT.

The V call is TRBV7-3, the J call TRBJ2-1, with 8 positions matching TRBD2. The CDR3 covers 17 residues. The V gene's germline CDR1 is SGHTA and CDR2 FQGTGA. With V trimmed by 1 base and J by 6 bases, 11 bases remained unmatched. CDR3 DNA: TGTGCCAGCAGCTTAAACCCACCCGAACGGGGGGGCAATGAGCAGTTCTTC. It is translated as CASSLNPPERGGNEQFF.

The CDR3 DNA is TGTGCCAGCAGCGTAGACGACAGAACTAATCAGCCCCAGCATTTT. Amino acid sequence: CASSVDDRTNQPQHF. This chain joins TRBV9 and TRBJ1-5; TRBD1 might be the D (5 bases). The CDR3 runs 15 residues. Germline V gives CDR1 SGDLS, CDR2 YYNGEE. Trimming stripped 0 bases from V and 4 bases from J, with 11 bases between.

This chain connects TRBV30 to TRBJ1-6, with 7 bases identical to TRBD1. V lost 6 bases, J lost 13 bases, and 12 bases stayed unmatched. This CDR3 spans 13 amino acids. Germline V gene lookup returns CDR1 GTSNPN and CDR2 SVGIG (reference sequence). The CDR3 protein is CACNLRGGVPLHF. CDR3 DNA: TGTGCCTGCAACCTCAGGGGGGGGGTCCCCCTCCACTTT.

This chain uses TRBV7-2 with TRBJ2-3; D assignment may be TRBD1 or TRBD2 (5 bases each). The V and J ends lost 5 bases and 2 bases respectively, with 11 bases between them. The CDR3 loop spans 14 amino acids. Germline V CDR1 and CDR2: SGHTA, FQGNSA. In nucleotides, the CDR3 is TGTGCCAGCAGCCTCGGGACCCACACAGATACGCAGTATTTT. Translating gives CASSLGTHTDTQYF.

Comment on this clone: Other DNA sequences of this sample code for an identical CDR3. The genes are TRBV6-1 and TRBJ2-3; D may correspond to TRBD1 or TRBD2 (6 bases each). Germline lookup yields CDR1 MNHNS and CDR2 SASEGT. This CDR3 spans 16 amino acids. V lost 2 bases and J lost 6, with 18 bases in between. The CDR3 nucleotides read TGTGCCAGCAGTGAATCCCGGGGGCAGGGAAGGGATACGCAGTATTTT. Residues: CASSESRGQGRDTQYF.

In regard to this clone: The junction differs from germline at one of its ends, possibly a read error. The chain recombines TRBV18 with TRBJ1-4; possibly TRBD1 for D (6 bases). Looked up from germline, CDR1 is KGHSH and CDR2 is LQKENI. CDR3 length: 14 residues. The CDR3 reads CASSPGATNEKLFF. CDR3 in DNA: TGTGCCAGTTCACCGGGGGCGACTAATGAAAAACTGTTTTTT.

The table lists this clone with a few counts. The J gene is TRBJ1-2, the V gene TRBV5-4; D might be TRBD1 (6 bases). V shed 4 bases and J shed 3 bases, with 16 bases lying between them. Germline assignment: CDR1 SGHNT and CDR2 YYREEE (reference sequence). The CDR3 sequence is 15 residues long. CDR3 nucleotide sequence: TGTGCCAGCAGCAGGGGGACGCAACGGGACTATGGCTACACCTTC. Residues: CASSRGTQRDYGYTF.

The chain combines TRBV3-1 (or the pseudogene TRBV3-2) with TRBJ2-2, with 7 positions matching TRBD1. With V trimmed by 0 bases and J by 2 bases, 9 bases remained unmatched. Germline CDR1 LGHDT, CDR2 YNNKEL (reference sequence). The CDR3 loop spans 18 amino acids. The CDR3 sequence is CASSQEQGQVANTGELFF. Written as DNA, the CDR3 is TGTGCCAGCAGCCAAGAGCAAGGACAGGTCGCAAACACCGGGGAGCTGTTTTTT.

The chain couples TRBV10-1 to TRBJ2-2; D remains unclear. V gave up 0 bases and J gave up 5 bases, with 4 bases separating them. Germline V gene sequence: CDR1 WNHNN, CDR2 SYGVQD (reference sequence). The CDR3 spans 13 residues. The CDR3 is CASSESRTGELFF. CDR3 nucleotides: TGCGCCAGCAGTGAGTCGAGGACCGGGGAGCTGTTTTTT.

This chain connects TRBV5-1 to TRBJ1-6, with 7 nucleotides matching TRBD1. Germline values: CDR1 SGHRS, CDR2 YFSETQ. The CDR3 loop spans 14 amino acids. The ends lost 2 bases at V and 9 bases at J; junction bases unmatched: 5. This CDR3 reads CASSFGQESSPLHF. The CDR3 DNA reads TGCGCCAGCAGCTTCGGACAGGAGAGTTCACCCCTCCACTTT.

A single count supports this clone. J is TRBJ1-5 and V is TRBV19, with D perhaps matching TRBD1 (5 bases). Germline V gives CDR1 LNHDA, CDR2 SQIVND (reference sequence). The germline V and J ends were trimmed by 3 bases and 5 bases, with 20 bases remaining between them. This CDR3 comprises 17 residues. CDR3 sequence reads: CASSIRRGGWGDQPQHF. The CDR3 DNA reads as TGTGCCAGTAGTATCCGGCGTGGTGGGTGGGGGGATCAGCCCCAGCATTTT.

The J gene is TRBJ2-7, the V gene TRBV19, with 11 positions matching TRBD1. CDR3 length: 15 amino acids. The junction had 6 bases not matched to a gene; V was cut back by 3 bases and J by 5 bases. In germline, CDR1 is LNHDA, CDR2 SQIVND (reference sequence). The CDR3 loop reads CASSITDRGHDEQYF. The CDR3, as DNA: TGTGCCAGTAGTATTACGGACAGGGGGCACGACGAGCAGTACTTC.

This chain joins TRBV6-5 and TRBJ1-2; D gene uncertain. The CDR3 consists of 11 residues. Germline CDR1 and CDR2: MNHEY and SVGAGI. Trimming took off 8 bases at V and 4 bases at J, with 8 bases between the two ends. CDR3 DNA: TGTGCCAGCGTTGGATCCTATGGCTACACCTTC. Its protein product is CASVGSYGYTF.

The chain joins TRBV7-3 to TRBJ2-1; 10 nucleotides line up with TRBD1. This CDR3 is built from 14 residues. J lost 16 bases, V lost 5 bases, and 14 bases had no gene match. The V gene's germline CDR1 is SGHTA and CDR2 FQGTGA. Here the CDR3 DNA reads TGTGCCAGCAGCCAGACAGGGGGCGCGTCGAATTTCTTCTTC. Translating it yields CASSQTGGASNFFF.